The 8 T cell receptor beta chains given below trace back to one sample, sequenced in a study of cytomegalovirus exposure and HLA in healthy donors. Both 60 Vbeta primers and 13 Jbeta primers went into the PCR. Assay used: immunoSEQ multiplex PCR; TCRdb lists only in-frame clones, some missing. Found here are 250,000 to 350,000 clones, roughly 80% of them singletons; the top ten hold roughly 0.31%. The specimen sequenced was PBMCs. These TCRs come from a girl aged 2 to 10 in good health and CMV-seronegative.

The rearrangement links TRBV4-1 to TRBJ2-7; D is uncertain. V lost 6 bases and J lost 3, with 15 bases in between. Per germline, CDR1 MGHRA and CDR2 YSYEKL. This CDR3 comprises 14 residues. The CDR3 sequence: CASSNVANHYEQYF. The CDR3 DNA follows: TGCGCCAGCAGTAATGTAGCAAACCACTACGAGCAGTACTTC.

The CDR3 DNA sequence: TGTGCCAGCAGTCCTGACAGGGACACTGAAGCTTTCTTT. This gives the protein CASSPDRDTEAFF. The rearrangement uses TRBV28 and TRBJ1-1; 7 nucleotides agree with TRBD1. CDR3 length: 13 residues. The germline V gene has CDR1 MDHEN and CDR2 SYDVKM. Germline trimming cut 5 bases from V and 3 bases from J; bases unmatched to any gene: 3.

This clone occurred a few times. CDR3 amino acids: CASSGLAGETQYF. In DNA, the CDR3 is TGTGCCAGCAGCGGACTAGCGGGAGAGACCCAGTACTTC. V is TRBV7-7 and J is TRBJ2-5, with 11 bases matching TRBD2. Germline V lookup: CDR1 SSHAT, CDR2 FNYEAQ (reference sequence). V was pared by 5 bases and J by 4 bases, with 0 bases of the junction left unmatched. The CDR3 covers 13 residues.

This sequence joins TRBV30 and TRBJ2-3; TRBD1 might be the D (6 bases). The CDR3 has 12 amino acids. Germline CDR1 and CDR2: GTSNPN and SVGIG (reference sequence). V dropped 5 bases and J dropped 4 bases, with 10 bases sitting between them. The CDR3 loop reads CAWGGFPDTQYF. As DNA, the CDR3 is TGTGCCTGGGGGGGCTTCCCAGATACGCAGTATTTT.

This clone was seen a handful of times. The chain carries TRBV6-1 and TRBJ1-2, with D hard to call. The CDR3 covers 14 residues. From germline, CDR1 is MNHNS and CDR2 SASEGT. V dropped 1 base and J dropped 6 bases, with 12 bases sitting between them. For the CDR3, the DNA is TGTGCCAGCAGTGAAGTTAGTAGCCGGGATGGCTACACCTTC. It is translated as CASSEVSSRDGYTF.

The chain links TRBV5-1 to TRBJ2-7; TRBD1 agrees at 10 bases. The CDR3 totals 13 residues. The germline gives CDR1 SGHRS, CDR2 YFSETQ. J gave up 7 bases and V 3 bases, and 4 bases lay outside the gene matches. CDR3 sequence (DNA): TGCGCCAGCAGCTCAGGACAGGGGGAAGAGCAGTACTTC. Translation: CASSSGQGEEQYF.

The rearrangement uses TRBV7-3 and TRBJ2-1; maybe TRBD1 (6 bases). In germline, CDR1 is SGHTA, CDR2 FQGTGA. The CDR3 runs 12 residues. The germline V and J ends were trimmed by 2 bases and 10 bases, with 9 bases remaining between them. CDR3 sequence (DNA): TGTGCCAGCAGCTTAGACAGGCGGGAGCAGTTCTTC. This encodes CASSLDRREQFF.

The chain employs TRBV28 and TRBJ1-2, with TRBD1 matching 8 bases. The CDR3 contains 14 residues. V trimming: 7 bases; J trimming: 3 bases; junction bases outside the gene matches: 7. In germline, CDR1 is MDHEN, CDR2 SYDVKM. The CDR3 reads CASNPGGADYGYTF. CDR3 coding DNA: TGTGCCAGCAACCCAGGGGGCGCGGACTATGGCTACACCTTC.